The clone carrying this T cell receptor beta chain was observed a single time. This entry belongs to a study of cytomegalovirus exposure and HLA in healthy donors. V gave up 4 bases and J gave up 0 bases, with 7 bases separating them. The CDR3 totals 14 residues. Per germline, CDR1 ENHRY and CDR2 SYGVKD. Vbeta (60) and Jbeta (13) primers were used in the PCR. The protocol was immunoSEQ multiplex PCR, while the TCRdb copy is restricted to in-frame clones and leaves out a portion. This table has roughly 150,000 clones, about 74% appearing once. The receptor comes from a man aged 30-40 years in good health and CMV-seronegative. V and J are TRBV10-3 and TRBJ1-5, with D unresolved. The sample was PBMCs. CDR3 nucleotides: TGTGCCATCAGTGTCGACATTAGCAATCAGCCCCAGCATTTT. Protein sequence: CAISVDISNQPQHF.